Sequencing of this T cell receptor beta chain was carried out in a study of blood T cell repertoires in COVID-19 (dated by TCRdb to 2018 to 2020). Background for the entire study: The collaborator samples originated in the United States, Italy and Spain and spanned the acute and convalescent phases of COVID-19. The material from the prospective study consisted of cDNA or gDNA derived from T cells, B-cell-depleted T cells, or PBMCs. Where available, HLA class I and class II types were obtained from metadata supplied by the sample provider rather than from assay-based typing. Sample metadata almost always included a de-identified subject ID, COVID-19 status, age in years and sex. Samples were obtained from the ongoing ImmuneRACE study (first 160 participants) and from over 1,000 subjects provided by 6 global collaborators. The repertoires were released in a freely available public database intended as a resource for research on the immune response to SARS-CoV-2. Subjects who had been exposed to COVID-19, were actively infected with it, or had recovered from it provided the deeply sampled blood TCRbeta repertoires that made up the dataset. On the study overall, not on this receptor specifically: The quantity of clinical and demographic metadata differed by source and by participant and was supplied without curation.

With regard to this clone: Its antigen is not yet known. No base qualities exist here, and no much larger clone lies one base off it.

TCRbeta CDR3 regions were amplified from genomic DNA using the immunoSEQ Assay, a bias-controlled multiplex PCR. Turning to the authors' computational methods: Nucleated cell counts per sample were estimated from amplification of reference gene primers within the assay. Sequence reads were collapsed and filtered to measure the absolute abundance of every unique TCRbeta CDR3 rearrangement. For each sample, productive Simpson clonality was calculated by taking the square root of Simpson's diversity index across productive rearrangements. As stored in TCRdb, this immuneACCESS dataset retains in-frame rearrangements with V and J assigned. A fraction of the clones does not appear; measured against another copy, unresolved V genes explain less than half of the discrepancy, and the remainder lacks a known reason. The V and J calls and clone size come from that table; D and trimming were worked out from the DNA. A total of roughly 350,000 clones appear in this sample, more than 75% of them only once. Of the sample, 2.5% to 4% is held by the ten largest clones.

Another Seattle source contributed samples from volunteer blood donors who had recovered from COVID-19. Each collaborating institution followed its own protocols to collect whole blood in K2EDTA tubes. For TCRbeta analysis, collaborators shipped samples as frozen whole blood, isolated PBMCs, or DNA extracted from either of those sample types. Relative to germline, V is missing 2 bases and J is missing 4 bases, with 24 bases of the junction outside any gene match. The germline V gene gives CDR1 as SGHDN and CDR2 as FVKESK. The CDR3 measures 23 amino acids from cysteine to phenylalanine. Just CDR3 DNA is preserved here, 69 bases in frame from base 1.

The sequence came from a woman aged 18-29 years who had recovered from COVID-19. This receptor chain uses TRBV14 and TRBJ2-3, with 13 middle bases fitting TRBD2. The sequenced sample was peripheral blood. The CDR3 region: CASSQQGTSGIERRLVSADTQYF. The DNA sequence is given as TGTGCCAGCAGCCAACAAGGGACTAGCGGGATTGAGAGGAGACTAGTTAGCGCAGATACGCAGTATTTT.